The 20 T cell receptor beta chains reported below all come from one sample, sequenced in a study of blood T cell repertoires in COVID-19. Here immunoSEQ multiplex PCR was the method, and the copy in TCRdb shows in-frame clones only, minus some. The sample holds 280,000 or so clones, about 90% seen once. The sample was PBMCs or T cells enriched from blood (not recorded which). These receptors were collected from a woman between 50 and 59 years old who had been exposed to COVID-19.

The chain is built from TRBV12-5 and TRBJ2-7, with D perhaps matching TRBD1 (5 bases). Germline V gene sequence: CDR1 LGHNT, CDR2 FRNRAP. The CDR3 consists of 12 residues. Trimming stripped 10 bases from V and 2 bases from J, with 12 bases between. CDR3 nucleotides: TGTGCTATAAGGCAGGGCACCTACGAGCAGTACTTC. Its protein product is CAIRQGTYEQYF.

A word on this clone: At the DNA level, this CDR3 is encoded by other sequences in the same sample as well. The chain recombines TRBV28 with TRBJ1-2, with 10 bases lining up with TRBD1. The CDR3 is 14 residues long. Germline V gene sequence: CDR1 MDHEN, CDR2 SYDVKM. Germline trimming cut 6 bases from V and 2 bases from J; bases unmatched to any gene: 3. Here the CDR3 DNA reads TGTGCCAGCAGATTGACAGGGGGCAACTATGGCTACACCTTC. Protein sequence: CASRLTGGNYGYTF.

In nucleotides, the CDR3 is TGTGCCAGCAGCTATGGCAGGGGTGGTGGCTACACCTTC. Residues: CASSYGRGGGYTF. The chain links TRBV7-2 to TRBJ1-2; D is perhaps TRBD1 (6 bases). The CDR3 covers 13 residues. V was pared by 4 bases and J by 7 bases, with 13 bases between. In germline, CDR1 is SGHTA, CDR2 FQGNSA.

The CDR3 sequence: CATSDFPGDYGYTF. For the CDR3, the DNA is TGTGCCACCAGTGATTTTCCCGGAGACTATGGCTACACCTTC. This chain links TRBV24-1 with TRBJ1-2; D not resolved. V lost 1 base and J 3 bases, leaving 8 bases between the germline ends. The germline gives CDR1 KGHDR, CDR2 SFDVKD. The CDR3 is 14 amino acids.

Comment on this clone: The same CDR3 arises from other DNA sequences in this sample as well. CDR3 in DNA: TGCGCCAGCAGCTTGGGAGGGACAGCTAACACTGAAGCTTTCTTT. This encodes CASSLGGTANTEAFF. The rearrangement links TRBV5-1 to TRBJ1-1, with TRBD1 identical over 7 bases. Germline V gene sequence: CDR1 SGHRS, CDR2 YFSETQ. The CDR3 is 15 residues long. V shed 0 bases, J shed 2 bases, and the junction held 4 bases outside the gene matches. The variable domain in full, with the rest retrieved from reference TRBV5-1 and TRBJ1-1, is KAGVTQTPRYLIKTRGQQVTLSCSPISGHRSVSWYQQTPGQGLQFLFEYFSETQRNKGNFPGRFSGRQFSNSRSEMNVSTLELGDSALYLCASSLGGTANTEAFFGQGTRLTVV.

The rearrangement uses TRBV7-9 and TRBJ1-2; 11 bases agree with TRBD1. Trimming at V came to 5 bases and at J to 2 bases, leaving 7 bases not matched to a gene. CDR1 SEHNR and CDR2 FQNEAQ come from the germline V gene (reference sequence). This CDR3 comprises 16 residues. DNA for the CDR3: TGTGCCAGCAGCCGGACAGGGGGCGCGAGGAACTATGGCTACACCTTC. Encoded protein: CASSRTGGARNYGYTF.

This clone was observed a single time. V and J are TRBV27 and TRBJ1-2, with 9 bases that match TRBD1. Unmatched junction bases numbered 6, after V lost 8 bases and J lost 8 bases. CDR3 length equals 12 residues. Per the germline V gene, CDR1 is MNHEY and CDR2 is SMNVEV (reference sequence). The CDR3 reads CASRTGAGGYTF. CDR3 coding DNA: TGTGCCAGCCGGACAGGGGCGGGGGGCTACACCTTC.

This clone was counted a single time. The CDR3 reads CASSQMTAGEADTQYF. The CDR3 coding sequence is TGCGCCAGCAGCCAAATGACGGCGGGGGAGGCAGATACGCAGTATTTT. The chain links TRBV5-1 to TRBJ2-3; TRBD2 matches 7 bases. Trimming removed 4 bases from V and 4 bases from J; junction bases left unmatched: 12. CDR3 size: 16 residues. The germline V gene has CDR1 SGHRS and CDR2 YFSETQ.

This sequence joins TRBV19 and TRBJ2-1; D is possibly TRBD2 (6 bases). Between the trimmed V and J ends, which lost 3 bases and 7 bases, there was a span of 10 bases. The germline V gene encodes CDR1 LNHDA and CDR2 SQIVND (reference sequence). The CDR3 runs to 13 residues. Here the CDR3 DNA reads TGTGCCAGTAGTATGTCTGGGGGGAATGAGCAGTTCTTC. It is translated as CASSMSGGNEQFF. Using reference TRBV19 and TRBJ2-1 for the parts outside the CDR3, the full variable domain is DGGITQSPKYLFRKEGQNVTLSCEQNLNHDAMYWYRQDPGQGLRLIYYSQIVNDFQKGDIAEGYSVSREKKESFPLTVTSAQKNPTAFYLCASSMSGGNEQFFGPGTRLTVL.

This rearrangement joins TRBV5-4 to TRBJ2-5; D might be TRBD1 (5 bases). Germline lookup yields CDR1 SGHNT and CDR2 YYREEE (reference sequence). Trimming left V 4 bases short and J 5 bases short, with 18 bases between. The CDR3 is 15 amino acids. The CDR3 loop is CASSDSWGSGETQYF. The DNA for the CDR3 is TGTGCCAGCAGCGACTCATGGGGCTCCGGGGAGACCCAGTACTTC.

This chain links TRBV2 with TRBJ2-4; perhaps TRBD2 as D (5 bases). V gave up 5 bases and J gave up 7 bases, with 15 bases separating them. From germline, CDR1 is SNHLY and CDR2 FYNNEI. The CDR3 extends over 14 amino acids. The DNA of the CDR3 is TGTGCCAGCAGTACCTATGGTTCGGGGAACATTCAGTACTTC. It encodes CASSTYGSGNIQYF.

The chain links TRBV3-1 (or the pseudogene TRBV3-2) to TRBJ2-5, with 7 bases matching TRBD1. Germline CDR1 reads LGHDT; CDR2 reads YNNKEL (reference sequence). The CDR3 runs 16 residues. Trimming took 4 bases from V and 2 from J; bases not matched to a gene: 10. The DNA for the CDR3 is TGTGCCAGCAGCCCGAACAGGGGTAATCCTCAAGAGACCCAGTACTTC. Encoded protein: CASSPNRGNPQETQYF.

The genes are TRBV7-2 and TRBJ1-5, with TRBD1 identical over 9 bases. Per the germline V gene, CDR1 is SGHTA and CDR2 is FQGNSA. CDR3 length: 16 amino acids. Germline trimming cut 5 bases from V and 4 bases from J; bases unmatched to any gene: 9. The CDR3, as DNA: TGTGCCAGCAGCGCGGACAGGGGTAGGGGAAATCAGCCCCAGCATTTT. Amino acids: CASSADRGRGNQPQHF.

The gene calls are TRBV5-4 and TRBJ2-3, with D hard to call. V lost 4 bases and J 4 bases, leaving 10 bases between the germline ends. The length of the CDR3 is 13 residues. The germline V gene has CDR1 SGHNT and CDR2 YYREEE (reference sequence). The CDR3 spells CASSLIAADTQYF. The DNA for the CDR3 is TGTGCCAGCAGCCTAATAGCCGCAGATACGCAGTATTTT.

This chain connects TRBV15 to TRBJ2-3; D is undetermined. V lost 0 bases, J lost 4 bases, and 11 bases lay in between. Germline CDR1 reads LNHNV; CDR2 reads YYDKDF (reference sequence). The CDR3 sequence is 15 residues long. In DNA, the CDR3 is TGTGCCACCAGCAGAGATTTTGTTCCGGCAGATACGCAGTATTTT. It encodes CATSRDFVPADTQYF.

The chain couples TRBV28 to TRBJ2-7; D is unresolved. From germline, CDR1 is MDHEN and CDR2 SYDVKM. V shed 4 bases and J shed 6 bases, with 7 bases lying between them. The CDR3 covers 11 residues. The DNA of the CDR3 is TGTGCCAGCAGTTCCATGTCCGAGCAGTACTTC. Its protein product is CASSSMSEQYF.

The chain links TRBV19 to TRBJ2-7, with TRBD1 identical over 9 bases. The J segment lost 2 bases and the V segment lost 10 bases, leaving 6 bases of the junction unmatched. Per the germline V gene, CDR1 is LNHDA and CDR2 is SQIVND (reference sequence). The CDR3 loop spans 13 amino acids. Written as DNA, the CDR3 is TGTGCCACTAGACAGGGGGGCACCTACGAGCAGTACTTC. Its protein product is CATRQGGTYEQYF.

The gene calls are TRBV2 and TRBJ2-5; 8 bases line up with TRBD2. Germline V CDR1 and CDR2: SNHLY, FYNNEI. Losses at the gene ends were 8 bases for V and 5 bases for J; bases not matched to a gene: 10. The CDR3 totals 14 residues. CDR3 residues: CASPFSGAGETQYF. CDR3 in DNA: TGTGCCAGCCCGTTTAGCGGGGCGGGGGAGACCCAGTACTTC. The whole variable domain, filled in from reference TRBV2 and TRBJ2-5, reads EPEVTQTPSHQVTQMGQEVILRCVPISNHLYFYWYRQILGQKVEFLVSFYNNEISEKSEIFDDQFSVERPDGSNFTLKIRSTKLEDSAMYFCASPFSGAGETQYFGPGTRLLVL.

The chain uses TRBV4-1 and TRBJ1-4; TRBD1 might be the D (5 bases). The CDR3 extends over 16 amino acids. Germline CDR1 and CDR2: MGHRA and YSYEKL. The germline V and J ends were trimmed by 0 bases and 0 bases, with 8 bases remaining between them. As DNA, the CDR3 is TGCGCCAGCAGCCAAGAACAGGCTGCAACTAATGAAAAACTGTTTTTT. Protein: CASSQEQAATNEKLFF.

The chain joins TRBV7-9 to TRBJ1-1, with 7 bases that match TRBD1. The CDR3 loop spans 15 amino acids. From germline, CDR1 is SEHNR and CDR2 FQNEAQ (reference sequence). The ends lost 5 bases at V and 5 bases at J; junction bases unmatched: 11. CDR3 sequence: CASSTPTGWGTEAFF. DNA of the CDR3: TGTGCCAGCAGCACCCCGACAGGGTGGGGAACTGAAGCTTTCTTT.